Each of the 32 T cell receptor beta chains below was sequenced from the same sample in a study of blood T cells in healthy people across ages. Alongside a J-beta primer mix, a sample-barcoded 5' primer served in a second PCR lasting 7 to 11 cycles. TCRdb fed the 5' RACE reads into MiXCR, producing one record per CDR3 protein. The sample shows around 650,000 distinct CDR3 sequences, about 34% of them seen only once. The sequencing input was blood. Source of these receptors: an elderly woman in good health.

CDR3 bases: TGCGCCAGCAGCCCAGGAGTTTCTAACGAGCAGTACTTC. Translation: CASSPGVSNEQYF. The chain employs TRBV5-1 and TRBJ2-4; the D is unclear. The better agreement between TRBJ2-7 and the DNA end casts doubt on the J call. Germline V lookup: CDR1 SGHRS, CDR2 YFSETQ. The CDR3 length is 13 residues.

This clonotype was counted at least ten times. This chain uses TRBV7-2 with TRBJ2-5, with 11 nucleotides matching TRBD1. Germline V gene sequence: CDR1 SGHTA, CDR2 FQGNSA. V lost 6 bases, J lost 4 bases, and 10 bases stayed unmatched. The CDR3 runs to 16 residues. The CDR3 nucleotides are TGTGCCAGCAGTCCTGGACAGGGGGCTTGGGGAGAGACCCAGTACTTC. Translation gives CASSPGQGAWGETQYF.

On this clonotype: Just one base apart from a much larger clone, this may be a read error. This sequence joins TRBV27 and TRBJ1-5, with a weak D call TRBD1 (6 bases). Germline CDR1 reads MNHEY; CDR2 reads SMNVEV (reference sequence). This CDR3 is 15 amino acids long. DNA of the CDR3: TGTGCCGGCAGTTACCAGGGGACAAGCAATCAGCCCCAGCATTTT. Amino acids: CAGSYQGTSNQPQHF.

This clonotype was counted many times. The chain has TRBV5-1 and TRBJ2-3; possible D gene TRBD2, 5 bases. Germline V lookup: CDR1 SGHRS, CDR2 YFSETQ. Trimming pared 4 bases from V and 1 base from J, leaving 13 bases between. The CDR3 spans 15 residues. CDR3 protein: CASSRGRVRTDTQYF. The CDR3 DNA is TGCGCCAGCAGCCGGGGTCGAGTACGCACAGATACGCAGTATTTT.

This clonotype was picked up a small number of times. This clone may be a read error of a much larger clone one base away. The J gene is TRBJ2-5, the V gene TRBV4-2; 12 bases match TRBD2. From germline, CDR1 is LGHNA and CDR2 YNFKEQ. CDR3 length: 16 amino acids. V was clipped by 0 bases and J by 11 bases; unmatched bases: 10. This chain's CDR3 is CASSQDTSGGRNEQYF. CDR3 coding DNA: TGTGCCAGCAGCCAAGATACTAGCGGGGGGAGGAATGAGCAGTACTTC.

This clonotype showed up many times. V is TRBV20-1 and J is TRBJ1-1; D is undetermined. The V end was cut by 0 bases, the J end by 7 bases, with 12 bases between. Germline V lookup: CDR1 DFQATT, CDR2 SNEGSKA (reference sequence). This CDR3 region has 13 residues. In DNA, the CDR3 is TGCAGTGCTAGAGACGGCCTAACCCTTGAAGCTTTCTTT. It specifies CSARDGLTLEAFF.

This chain uses TRBV6-6 with TRBJ1-5, with TRBD1 identical over 7 bases. Per germline, CDR1 MNHNY and CDR2 SVGAGI (reference sequence). The CDR3 length is 17 residues. V lost 5 bases, J lost 7 bases, and 17 bases stayed unmatched. CDR3 residues: CASSIRGTVAGTQPQHF. CDR3 nucleotide sequence: TGTGCCAGCAGTATCAGAGGGACAGTAGCCGGTACCCAGCCCCAGCATTTT.

There are many counts of this clonotype. The DNA for the CDR3 is TGTGCCACCGGACGGACTGATACCTACAATGAGCAGTTCTTC. Encoded protein: CATGRTDTYNEQFF. The rearrangement links TRBV15 to TRBJ2-1, with a possible D match to TRBD2 (5 bases). The CDR3 contains 14 residues. Trimming left V 8 bases short and J 2 bases short, with 13 bases between. Germline CDR1 reads LNHNV; CDR2 reads YYDKDF (reference sequence).

This clonotype was observed at least ten times. The chain employs TRBV12-3 or TRBV12-4 and TRBJ2-1, with 7 bases matching TRBD1. The CDR3 sequence is 15 residues long. The J segment lost 6 bases and the V segment lost 4 bases, leaving 9 bases of the junction unmatched. CDR3 in amino acids: CASSSLTGLVNEQFF. Here the CDR3 DNA reads TGTGCCAGCAGTTCCCTGACAGGGCTGGTCAATGAGCAGTTCTTC.

The rearrangement joins TRBV2 to TRBJ2-5, with D perhaps matching TRBD2 (6 bases). The V gene's germline CDR1 is SNHLY and CDR2 FYNNEI. This CDR3 comprises 14 residues. The V end was cut by 7 bases, the J end by 3 bases, with 15 bases between. The CDR3 loop reads CASIADVYKETQYF. CDR3 sequence (DNA): TGTGCCAGCATAGCGGACGTCTACAAAGAGACCCAGTACTTC.

This clonotype has a count of ten or more. V usage is TRBV6-5 and J usage is TRBJ2-7; 9 nucleotides match TRBD1. The CDR3 loop spans 14 amino acids. V lost 4 bases, J lost 4 bases, and 5 bases stayed unmatched. Germline V gives CDR1 MNHEY, CDR2 SVGAGI. For the CDR3, the DNA is TGTGCCAGCAGTTCCGGGACAGGGTTTTACGAGCAGTACTTC. Its protein is CASSSGTGFYEQYF.

This clonotype came up many times. The rearrangement joins TRBV29-1 to TRBJ2-1; TRBD1 aligns across 7 bases. CDR3 length equals 13 residues. Germline V lookup: CDR1 SQVTM, CDR2 ANQGSEA. Losses at the gene ends were 4 bases for V and 5 bases for J; bases not matched to a gene: 5. The CDR3 DNA reads as TGCAGCGTTGGACAGGGAGAAAACAATGAGCAGTTCTTC. It specifies CSVGQGENNEQFF.

On this clonotype itself: The junction departs from the called germline gene at one end, perhaps through a read error. The genes are TRBV5-5 and TRBJ2-2; 8 nucleotides match TRBD1. This CDR3 contains 18 residues. CDR1 SGHKS and CDR2 YYEKEE come from the germline V gene (reference sequence). The CDR3 loop is CASSNPPVGQGNTGELFF. Here the CDR3 DNA reads TGCGCCAGCAGCAATCCCCCGGTAGGACAGGGCAACACCGGGGAGCTGTTTTTT. Drawing the rest from reference TRBV5-5 and TRBJ2-2, the complete variable domain is DAGVTQSPTHLIKTRGQQVTLRCSPISGHKSVSWYQQVLGQGPQFIFQYYEKEERGRGNFPDRFSARQFPNYSSELNVNALLLGDSALYLCASSNPPVGQGNTGELFFGEGSRLTVL.

As regards this clonotype: A much larger clonotype is one base distant, so this may be a read error. The chain employs TRBV5-6 and TRBJ2-1, with TRBD2 matching over 9 bases. The CDR3 contains 16 residues. CDR1 is SGHDT, CDR2 YYEEEE, per germline. The V and J ends lost 4 bases and 8 bases, in that order; junction bases with no gene match: 13. The CDR3 nucleotides are TGTGCCAGCAGCCAGGTCTGGCTAGCGGGGTGCGATGAGCAGTTCTTC. It is translated as CASSQVWLAGCDEQFF.

This chain connects TRBV7-3 to TRBJ2-3, with D possibly matching TRBD1 (6 bases). Germline V CDR1 and CDR2: SGHTA, FQGTGA. V was cut by 4 bases and J by 4 bases, with 12 bases left in between. The CDR3 loop spans 14 amino acids. CDR3 sequence (DNA): TGTGCCAGCAGCTCAACAGGGCTCGCAGATACGCAGTATTTT. The encoded protein is CASSSTGLADTQYF.

J is TRBJ2-7 and V is TRBV5-1; the D is unclear. The CDR3 consists of 15 residues. The ends were cut back, 0 bases at V and 0 bases at J, with 10 bases in the middle. Germline V gene data show CDR1 as SGHRS and CDR2 as YFSETQ. The CDR3 DNA reads TGCGCCAGCAGCTTGGCCAAGGGCCTCTCCTACGAGCAGTACTTC. Amino acid sequence: CASSLAKGLSYEQYF.

The chain has TRBV7-2 and TRBJ2-5; D perhaps matches TRBD2 (5 bases). The CDR3 is made up of 15 amino acids. CDR1 is SGHTA and CDR2 is FQGNSA in the germline V gene. V lost 3 bases, J lost 7 bases, and 18 bases lay in between. The CDR3 loop is CASSLGLGVSGTQYF. The CDR3 region has the DNA TGTGCCAGCAGCTTGGGGTTAGGCGTCAGCGGGACCCAGTACTTC.

This clonotype showed up many times. This chain connects TRBV6-5 to TRBJ1-2; 9 positions match TRBD1. Germline CDR1 reads MNHEY; CDR2 reads SVGAGI. V lost 6 bases, J lost 7 bases, and 9 bases stayed unmatched. The CDR3 totals 14 residues. CDR3: CASSLQGATSGYTF. In DNA form, the CDR3 reads TGTGCCAGCAGCTTACAGGGGGCAACAAGTGGCTACACCTTC.

The table lists this clonotype with many counts. V and J are TRBV7-3 and TRBJ2-5, with TRBD2 as a possible D gene (6 bases). Germline assignment: CDR1 SGHTA and CDR2 FQGTGA. This CDR3 region has 16 residues. The V gene lost 1 base and the J gene lost 5 bases, with 17 bases spanning the gap. The CDR3 reads CASSLIAGRERETQYF. The CDR3 DNA sequence: TGTGCCAGCAGCTTAATTGCCGGGAGAGAAAGGGAGACCCAGTACTTC.

Of note for this clonotype: A read error may account for a junction end that differs from germline. The V call is TRBV20-1, the J call TRBJ2-7, with TRBD1 matching 9 bases. This CDR3 region has 14 residues. Germline V gives CDR1 DFQATT, CDR2 SNEGSKA (reference sequence). CDR3 nucleotides: TGCAGCGCCAACCCCGGGACAGGGTCCTACGATCAGTACTTC. Amino acid sequence: CSANPGTGSYDQYF.

This clonotype was seen more than once but under ten times. The gene calls are TRBV29-1 and TRBJ2-7; the D gene is possibly TRBD1 (5 bases). Per germline, CDR1 SQVTM and CDR2 ANQGSEA. The CDR3 length is 12 residues. With 6 bases removed from V and 0 bases from J, the gap between germline ends came to 9 bases. This CDR3 reads CSVGHNSYEQYF. The CDR3 DNA is TGCAGCGTCGGACACAACTCCTACGAGCAGTACTTC.

On this clonotype itself: An end of the junction does not agree with germline; a read error may underlie this. The chain's CDR3 is CASSSGGSADAQYF. CDR3 coding DNA: TGTGCCAGCAGCTCAGGGGGGTCGGCAGATGCGCAGTATTTT. This chain links TRBV7-9 with TRBJ2-3, with D possibly matching TRBD1 (7 bases). The CDR3 length is 14 residues. Germline V lookup: CDR1 SEHNR, CDR2 FQNEAQ (reference sequence).

This clonotype has a count of ten or more. V usage is TRBV4-3 and J usage is TRBJ1-4, with D possibly being TRBD1 (5 bases). Between the trimmed V and J ends, which lost 4 bases and 0 bases, there was a span of 12 bases. CDR1 is LGHNA and CDR2 is YSLEER in the germline V gene. This CDR3 spans 16 amino acids. The CDR3 bases are TGCGCCAGCAGCCTTACAGGTGGGACAACTAATGAAAAACTGTTTTTT. Translation gives CASSLTGGTTNEKLFF.

In this sample, this clonotype turned up many times. A much larger clone lies a single base off, so this may be a read error. V usage is TRBV28 and J usage is TRBJ2-7; D is unresolved. Germline V CDR1 and CDR2: MDHEN, SYDVKM. The CDR3 length is 11 residues. In nucleotides, the CDR3 is TGTGCCAGCAGTTCAAGGATCGCGTGGAACTTC. It translates to CASSSRIAWNF.

This clonotype was detected many times. This chain joins TRBV29-1 and TRBJ2-7; D possibly corresponds to TRBD2 (5 bases). The CDR3 spans 11 residues. V gave up 7 bases and J gave up 3 bases, with 10 bases separating them. Germline values: CDR1 SQVTM, CDR2 ANQGSEA. CDR3 sequence reads: CSAGGSYEQYF. The CDR3 DNA sequence: TGCAGCGCGGGTGGGAGCTACGAGCAGTACTTC.

This clonotype was seen ten or more times. This rearrangement joins TRBV7-9 to TRBJ1-2; 7 bases fit TRBD1. This CDR3 comprises 14 residues. Germline loops: CDR1 SEHNR, CDR2 FQNEAQ (reference sequence). Unmatched junction bases numbered 9, after V lost 8 bases and J lost 3 bases. Written as DNA, the CDR3 is TGTGCCAGCGAATCCGGGACAGCGGACTATGGCTACACCTTC. It codes for CASESGTADYGYTF.

This clonotype was counted many times. The chain joins TRBV15 to TRBJ1-1; D not certain. Germline CDR1 is LNHNV and CDR2 is YYDKDF (reference sequence). This CDR3 spans 14 amino acids. The germline V and J ends were trimmed by 0 bases and 8 bases, with 13 bases remaining between them. Here the CDR3 reads CATSREAGGGEAFF. CDR3 in DNA: TGTGCCACCAGCAGAGAAGCAGGCGGAGGCGAAGCTTTCTTT.

This clonotype was recorded many times. The V and J genes are TRBV5-5 and TRBJ2-1; D is possibly TRBD1 (6 bases). The CDR3 is 15 amino acids. The V end was cut by 3 bases, the J end by 0 bases, with 10 bases between. Germline V gives CDR1 SGHKS, CDR2 YYEKEE (reference sequence). In DNA form, the CDR3 reads TGTGCCAGCAGCTCTCGGACAGCCTCCTACAATGAGCAGTTCTTC. It translates to CASSSRTASYNEQFF.

CDR3 bases: TGCAGTGCTAGAGATCCCGGGGGCGGAAATTACAATGAGCAGTTCTTC. This sequence encodes CSARDPGGGNYNEQFF. The chain uses TRBV20-1 and TRBJ2-1; possibly TRBD1 or TRBD2 for D (6 bases each). In germline, CDR1 is DFQATT, CDR2 SNEGSKA (reference sequence). V was cut by 0 bases and J by 4 bases, with 16 bases left in between. The length of the CDR3 is 16 residues.

This clonotype turned up a few times. The rearrangement uses TRBV2 and TRBJ1-1, with D hard to call. V lost 6 bases and J 1 base, leaving 15 bases between the germline ends. The CDR3 runs to 15 residues. Germline values: CDR1 SNHLY, CDR2 FYNNEI. DNA of the CDR3: TGTGCCAGCAGGGTCTCACAGACACCGAACACTGAAGCTTTCTTT. Translated: CASRVSQTPNTEAFF.

This clonotype was seen repeatedly, ten times or more. V usage is TRBV5-5 and J usage is TRBJ2-1, with 9 bases fitting TRBD1. Germline assignment: CDR1 SGHKS and CDR2 YYEKEE (reference sequence). This CDR3 spans 19 amino acids. With 5 bases clipped from V and 3 bases from J, the junction kept 18 bases outside the gene matches. The CDR3, as DNA: TGTGCCAGCAGTCCCGAGGGGACAGGGAGTATTCGGATCTACAATGAGCAGTTCTTC. This sequence encodes CASSPEGTGSIRIYNEQFF.

This clonotype was picked up many times. The genes are TRBV11-2 and TRBJ2-1; 7 nucleotides match TRBD2. The CDR3 loop spans 15 amino acids. V dropped 2 bases and J dropped 5; count of bases not matched to a gene: 6. The germline V gene encodes CDR1 SGHAT and CDR2 FQNNGV. DNA for the CDR3: TGTGCCAGCAGCTTACCAGCGGGGCCGAACAATGAGCAGTTCTTC. It encodes CASSLPAGPNNEQFF.